What follows is one T cell receptor (beta chain) and its context. The data originate from a study of blood T cell repertoires in COVID-19. The data were produced by immunoSEQ multiplex PCR, yet TCRdb's version contains in-frame clones alone and is incomplete. Of about 210,000 clones listed, 75% to 85% are singletons. Germline loops: CDR1 LGHNA, CDR2 YNFKEQ. V dropped 4 bases and J dropped 8; count of bases not matched to a gene: 11. CDR3 size: 15 residues. The J gene is TRBJ2-7, the V gene TRBV4-2; TRBD1 matches 10 bases. The receptor was isolated from a woman in her 70s with COVID-19, enrolled during active disease. Sequencing was done on a sample of peripheral blood. CDR3 residues: CASSLPGQGNPKQYF. The DNA for the CDR3 is TGTGCCAGCAGCCTCCCGGGACAGGGGAACCCGAAGCAGTACTTC.